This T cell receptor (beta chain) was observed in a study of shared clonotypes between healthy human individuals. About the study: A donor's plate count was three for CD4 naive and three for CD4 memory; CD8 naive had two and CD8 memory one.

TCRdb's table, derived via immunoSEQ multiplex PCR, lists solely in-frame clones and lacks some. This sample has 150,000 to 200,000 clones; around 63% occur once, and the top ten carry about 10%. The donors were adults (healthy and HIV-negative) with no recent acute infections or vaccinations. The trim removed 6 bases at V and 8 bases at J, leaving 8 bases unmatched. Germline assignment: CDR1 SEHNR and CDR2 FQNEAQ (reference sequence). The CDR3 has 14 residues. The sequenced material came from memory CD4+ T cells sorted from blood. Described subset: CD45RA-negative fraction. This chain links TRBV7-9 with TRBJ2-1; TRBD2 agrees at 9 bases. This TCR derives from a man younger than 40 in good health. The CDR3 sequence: CASSIISGRDEQFF. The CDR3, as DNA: TGTGCCAGCAGTATAATTAGCGGGAGAGATGAGCAGTTCTTC.